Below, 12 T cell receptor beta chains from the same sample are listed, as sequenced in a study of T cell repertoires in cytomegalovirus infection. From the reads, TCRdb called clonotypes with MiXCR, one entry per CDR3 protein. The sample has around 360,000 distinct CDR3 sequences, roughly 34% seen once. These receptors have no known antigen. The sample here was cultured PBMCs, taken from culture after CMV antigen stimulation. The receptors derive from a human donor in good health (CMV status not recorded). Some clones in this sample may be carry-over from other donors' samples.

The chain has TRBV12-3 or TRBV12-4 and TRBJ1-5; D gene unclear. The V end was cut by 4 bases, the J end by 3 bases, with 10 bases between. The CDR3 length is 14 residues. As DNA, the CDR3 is TGTGCCAGCAGTTCTCTCTCCTACAATCAGCCCCAGCATTTT. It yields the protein CASSSLSYNQPQHF.

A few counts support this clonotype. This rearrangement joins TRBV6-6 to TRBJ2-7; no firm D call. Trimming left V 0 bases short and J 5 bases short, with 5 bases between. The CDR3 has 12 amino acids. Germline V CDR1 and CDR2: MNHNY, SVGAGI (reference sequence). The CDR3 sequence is CASSYSGDEQYV. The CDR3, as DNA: TGTGCCAGCAGTTACTCTGGTGACGAGCAGTACGTC.

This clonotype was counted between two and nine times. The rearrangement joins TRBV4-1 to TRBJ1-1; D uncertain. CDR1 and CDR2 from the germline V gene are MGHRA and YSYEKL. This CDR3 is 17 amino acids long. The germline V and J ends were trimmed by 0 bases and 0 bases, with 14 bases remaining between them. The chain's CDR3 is CASSQEGGGLMNTEAFF. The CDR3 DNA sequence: TGCGCCAGCAGCCAAGAGGGTGGAGGCCTAATGAACACTGAAGCTTTCTTT.

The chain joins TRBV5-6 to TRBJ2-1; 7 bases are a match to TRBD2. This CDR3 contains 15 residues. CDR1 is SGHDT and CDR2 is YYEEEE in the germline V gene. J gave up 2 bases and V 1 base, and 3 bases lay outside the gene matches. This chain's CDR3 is CASSLILAAYNEQFF. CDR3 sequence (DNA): TGTGCCAGCAGCTTGATCCTAGCGGCCTACAATGAGCAGTTCTTC.

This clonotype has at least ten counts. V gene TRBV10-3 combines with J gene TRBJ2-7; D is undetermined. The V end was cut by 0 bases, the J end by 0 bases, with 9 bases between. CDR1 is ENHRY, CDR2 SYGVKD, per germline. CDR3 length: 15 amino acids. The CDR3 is CAISESKGSSYEQYF. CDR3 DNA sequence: TGTGCCATCAGTGAGTCGAAAGGAAGCTCCTACGAGCAGTACTTC.

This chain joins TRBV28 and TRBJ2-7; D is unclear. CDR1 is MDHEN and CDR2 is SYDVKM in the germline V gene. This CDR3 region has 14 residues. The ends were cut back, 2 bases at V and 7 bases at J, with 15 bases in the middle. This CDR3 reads CASSLRRTLEEQYF. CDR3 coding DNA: TGTGCCAGCAGTTTAAGGCGAACCTTGGAGGAGCAGTACTTC.

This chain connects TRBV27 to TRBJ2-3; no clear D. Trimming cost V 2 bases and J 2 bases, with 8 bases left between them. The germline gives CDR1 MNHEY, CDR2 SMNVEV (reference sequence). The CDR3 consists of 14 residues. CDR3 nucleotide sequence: TGTGCCAGCAGTTTAATGGCAGTCACAGATACGCAGTATTTT. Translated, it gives CASSLMAVTDTQYF.

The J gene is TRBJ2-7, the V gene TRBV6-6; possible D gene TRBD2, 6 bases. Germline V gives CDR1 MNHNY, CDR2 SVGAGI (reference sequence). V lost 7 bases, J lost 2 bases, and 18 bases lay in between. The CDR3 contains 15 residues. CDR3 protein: CASKAGGVPTYEQYF. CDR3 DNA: TGTGCCAGCAAAGCTGGCGGGGTTCCCACCTACGAGCAGTACTTC.

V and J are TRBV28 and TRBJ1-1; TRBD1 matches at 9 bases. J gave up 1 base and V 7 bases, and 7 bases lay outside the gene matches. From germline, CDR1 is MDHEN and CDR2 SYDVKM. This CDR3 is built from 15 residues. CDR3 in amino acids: CASKGQGSENTEAFF. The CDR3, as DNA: TGTGCCAGCAAGGGACAGGGTAGTGAGAACACTGAAGCTTTCTTT.

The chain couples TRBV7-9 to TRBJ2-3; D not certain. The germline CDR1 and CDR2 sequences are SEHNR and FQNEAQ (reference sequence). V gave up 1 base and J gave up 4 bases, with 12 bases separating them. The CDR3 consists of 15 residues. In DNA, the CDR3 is TGTGCCAGCAGCTTAGGAGTACCCTCGGCAGATACGCAGTATTTT. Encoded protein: CASSLGVPSADTQYF.

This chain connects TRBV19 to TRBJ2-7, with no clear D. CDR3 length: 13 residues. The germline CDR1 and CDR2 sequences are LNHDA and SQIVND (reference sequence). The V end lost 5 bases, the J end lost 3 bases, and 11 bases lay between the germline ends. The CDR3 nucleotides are TGTGCCAGTAGTGCTTCGGACGGCTACGAGCAGTACTTC. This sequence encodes CASSASDGYEQYF.

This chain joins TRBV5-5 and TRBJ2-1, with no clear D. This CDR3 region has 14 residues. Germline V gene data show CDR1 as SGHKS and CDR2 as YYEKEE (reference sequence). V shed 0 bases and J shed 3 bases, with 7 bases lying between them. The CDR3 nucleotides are TGTGCCAGCAGCTTGGAAGCAGACTACAATGAGCAGTTCTTC. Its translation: CASSLEADYNEQFF.